The sequence of this T cell receptor (beta chain) was determined in a study of early T cells in non-severe SARS-CoV-2 infection. Study details: Sequencing was performed on bulk RNA from unsorted whole blood, leaving chains unpaired. Study observations and caveats: Anti-spike CD8 responses were favored in VDJdb matching, and private and CD4 specificities were missed.

V was clipped by 5 bases and J by 1 base, with 8 bases between them. Germline V gene lookup returns CDR1 MNHNY and CDR2 SVGAGI (reference sequence). The CDR3 has 13 residues. Turning to this clonotype: Its antigen is not identified.

Molecules of cDNA were individually given unique molecular identifiers that were attached to them. TCRdb analysed the 5' RACE reads with MiXCR anew, one entry per CDR3 protein. This sample has 55,000 or so distinct CDR3 sequences; about 6.2% occur once, and the top ten carry around 3.9%. Input material: whole blood. The receptor was isolated from an adult who was a healthcare worker with PCR-confirmed SARS-CoV-2 infection or an uninfected control (not recorded which). The chain uses TRBV6-6 and TRBJ1-1; a weak D match, TRBD1 (5 bases). CDR3 sequence: CASSQDRNTEAFF. As DNA, the CDR3 is TGTGCCAGCAGTCAAGACAGGAACACTGAAGCTTTCTTT.